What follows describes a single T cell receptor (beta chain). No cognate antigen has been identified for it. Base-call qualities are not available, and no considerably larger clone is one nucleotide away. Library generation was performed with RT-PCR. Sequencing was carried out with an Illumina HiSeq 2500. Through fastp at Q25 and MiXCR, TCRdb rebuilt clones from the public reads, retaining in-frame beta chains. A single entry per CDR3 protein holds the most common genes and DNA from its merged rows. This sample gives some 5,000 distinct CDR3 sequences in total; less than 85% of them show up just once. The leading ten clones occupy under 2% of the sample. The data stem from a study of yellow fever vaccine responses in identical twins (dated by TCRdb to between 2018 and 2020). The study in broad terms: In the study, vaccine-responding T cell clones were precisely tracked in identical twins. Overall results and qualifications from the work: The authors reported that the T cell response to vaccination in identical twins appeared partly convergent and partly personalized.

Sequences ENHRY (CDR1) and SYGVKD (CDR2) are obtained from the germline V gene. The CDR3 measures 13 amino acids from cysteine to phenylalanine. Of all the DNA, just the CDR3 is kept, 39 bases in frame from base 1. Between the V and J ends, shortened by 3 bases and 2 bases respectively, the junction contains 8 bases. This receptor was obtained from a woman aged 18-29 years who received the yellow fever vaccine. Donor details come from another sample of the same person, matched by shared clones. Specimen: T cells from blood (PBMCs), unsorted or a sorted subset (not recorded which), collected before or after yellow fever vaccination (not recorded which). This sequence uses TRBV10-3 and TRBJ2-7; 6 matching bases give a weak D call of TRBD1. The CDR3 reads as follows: CAISDRGPYEQYF. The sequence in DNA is TGTGCCATCAGTGACAGGGGTCCCTACGAGCAGTACTTC.